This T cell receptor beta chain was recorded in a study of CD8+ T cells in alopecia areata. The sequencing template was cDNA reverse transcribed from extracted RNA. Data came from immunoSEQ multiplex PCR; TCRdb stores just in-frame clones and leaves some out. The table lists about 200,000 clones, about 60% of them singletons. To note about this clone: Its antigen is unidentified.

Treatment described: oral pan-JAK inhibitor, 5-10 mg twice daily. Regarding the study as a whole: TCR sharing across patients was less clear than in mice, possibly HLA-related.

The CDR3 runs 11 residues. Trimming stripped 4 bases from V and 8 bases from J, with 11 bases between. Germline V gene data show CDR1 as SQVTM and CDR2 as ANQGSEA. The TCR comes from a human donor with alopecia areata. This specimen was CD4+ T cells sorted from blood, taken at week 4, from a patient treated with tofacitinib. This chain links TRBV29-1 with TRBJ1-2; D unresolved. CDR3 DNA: TGCAGCGTTGGCACGGTGACGGGCTACACCTTC. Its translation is CSVGTVTGYTF.